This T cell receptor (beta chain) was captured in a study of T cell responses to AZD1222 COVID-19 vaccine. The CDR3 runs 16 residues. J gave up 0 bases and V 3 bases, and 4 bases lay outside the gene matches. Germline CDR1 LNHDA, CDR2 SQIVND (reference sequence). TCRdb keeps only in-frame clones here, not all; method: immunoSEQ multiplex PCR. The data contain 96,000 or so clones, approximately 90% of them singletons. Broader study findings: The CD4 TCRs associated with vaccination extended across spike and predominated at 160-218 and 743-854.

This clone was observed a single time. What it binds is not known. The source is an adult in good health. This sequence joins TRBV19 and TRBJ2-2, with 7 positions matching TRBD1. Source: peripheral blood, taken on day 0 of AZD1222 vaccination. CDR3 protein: CASSIPDRSNTGELFF. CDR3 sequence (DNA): TGTGCCAGTAGTATTCCGGACAGGTCGAACACCGGGGAGCTGTTTTTT.